These 28 T cell receptor beta chains came from one sample sequenced in a study of T-cell reconstitution after alpha-beta-depleted transplantation in children. The TCRbeta library was prepared with unique molecular identifiers. TCRdb recomputed calls from the PCR reads with MiXCR, one row per CDR3 protein. The sample holds under 75,000 distinct CDR3 sequences; around 9.9% are singletons and the top ten take roughly an eighth. The specimen comprised PBMCs, sampled before TCRalphabeta/CD19-depleted stem cell transplant. The receptor set was obtained from a boy under 18 with acute myeloid leukemia, due to receive a stem cell transplant.

The chain recombines TRBV2 with TRBJ1-3; D gene uncertain. CDR1 and CDR2 (germline): SNHLY, FYNNEI. This CDR3 is 15 amino acids long. V lost 6 bases to trimming and J lost 0 bases, with 12 bases between them. CDR3: CASRLDESSGNTIYF. CDR3 nucleotide sequence: TGTGCCAGCAGGCTTGACGAGAGCTCTGGAAACACCATATATTTT.

This clonotype showed up many times. The V call is TRBV12-3 or TRBV12-4, the J call TRBJ1-5; possible D gene TRBD1, 5 bases. The CDR3 loop spans 13 amino acids. V lost 4 bases and J lost 7, with 11 bases in between. The CDR3 here is CASSSGPGQPQHF. The CDR3 DNA reads as TGTGCCAGCAGTTCAGGGCCGGGGCAGCCCCAGCATTTT.

This clonotype has a count of ten or more. Its ends do not fully match the called genes, so a read error is possible. The chain has TRBV5-1 and TRBJ2-2; D gene uncertain. This CDR3 comprises 16 residues. Germline V gene lookup returns CDR1 SGHRS and CDR2 YFSETQ. The CDR3 spells CASSRMVLGNNGELFF. CDR3 DNA: TGCGCCAGCAGCCGGATGGTATTGGGTAACAACGGGGAGCTGTTTTTT.

This clonotype was picked up many times. The chain links TRBV25-1 to TRBJ1-1; unclear D gene. CDR1 MGHDK and CDR2 SYGVNS come from the germline V gene. V was trimmed by 7 bases and J by 5 bases, leaving 17 bases between them. The CDR3 loop spans 14 amino acids. Written as DNA, the CDR3 is TGTGCCAGCACCGGAAGGACGGGAGGGACTGAAGCTTTCTTT. It is translated as CASTGRTGGTEAFF.

At least ten counts were recorded for this clonotype. The chain couples TRBV24-1 to TRBJ2-1, with D possibly matching TRBD1 (6 bases). Germline-derived CDR1 and CDR2 are KGHDR and SFDVKD. Trimming took off 4 bases at V and 11 bases at J, with 11 bases between the two ends. This CDR3 has 12 amino acids. The CDR3 loop reads CATSESTGKQFF. CDR3 coding DNA: TGTGCCACCAGTGAGTCAACAGGGAAGCAGTTCTTC.

The chain has TRBV19 and TRBJ2-1; D is ambiguous. The CDR3 sequence is 15 residues long. CDR1 and CDR2 from the germline V gene are LNHDA and SQIVND (reference sequence). V dropped 7 bases and J dropped 0 bases, with 13 bases sitting between them. In DNA, the CDR3 is TGTGCCAGTAAGATTACTATCAGCTCCTACAATGAGCAGTTCTTC. The encoded protein is CASKITISSYNEQFF.

This clonotype was counted many times. This chain uses TRBV7-2 with TRBJ1-1; D gene ambiguous. The V and J ends lost 6 bases and 8 bases respectively, with 22 bases between them. The CDR3 has 15 residues. Germline CDR1 and CDR2: SGHTA and FQGNSA. CDR3 DNA sequence: TGTGCCAGCAGTTCCCGATGGGCCTTAGCCTCGGAAGCTTTCTTT. It translates to CASSSRWALASEAFF.

This clonotype was seen many times. This chain uses TRBV5-1 with TRBJ2-3; maybe TRBD1 (6 bases). Germline assignment: CDR1 SGHRS and CDR2 YFSETQ. The CDR3 totals 14 residues. With 7 bases removed from V and 4 bases from J, the gap between germline ends came to 16 bases. The CDR3 protein is CASLQQGSPDTQYF. CDR3 nucleotides: TGCGCCAGCCTACAACAGGGATCCCCAGATACGCAGTATTTT.

This clonotype showed up many times. This chain connects TRBV3-1 to TRBJ2-7; TRBD1 agrees at 10 bases. CDR1 and CDR2 (germline): LGHDT, YNNKEL (reference sequence). The CDR3 has 16 residues. The trim removed 4 bases at V and 7 bases at J, leaving 13 bases unmatched. CDR3 loop: CASSPNPGTGALEQYF. The DNA for the CDR3 is TGTGCCAGCAGCCCGAATCCGGGGACAGGGGCCTTGGAGCAGTACTTC.

This clonotype was counted a few times. The chain carries TRBV18 and TRBJ2-1; TRBD2 aligns across 15 bases. J was trimmed by 7 bases and V by 3 bases; bases with no gene match: 1. In germline, CDR1 is KGHSH, CDR2 LQKENI. This CDR3 is 15 amino acids long. As DNA, the CDR3 is TGTGCCAGCTCACCCGGGACTAGCGGGAGGAATGAGCAGTTCTTC. Protein: CASSPGTSGRNEQFF.

This clonotype came up many times. CDR3 bases: TGTGCCAGCGGGGCAGGGGGGGAGCAGTACGTC. It yields the protein CASGAGGEQYV. The V and J genes are TRBV7-9 and TRBJ2-7; the D gene is possibly TRBD1 (7 bases). V was shortened by 8 bases and J by 7 bases, with 12 bases between the two germline ends. The germline V gene has CDR1 SEHNR and CDR2 FQNEAQ (reference sequence). The CDR3 consists of 11 residues.

Many counts were recorded for this clonotype. V and J are TRBV11-1 and TRBJ2-5, with unresolved D. This CDR3 spans 15 amino acids. V dropped 2 bases and J dropped 0 bases, with 10 bases sitting between them. CDR1 SGHAT and CDR2 FQDESV come from the germline V gene (reference sequence). CDR3 nucleotides: TGTGCCAGCAGCTTATGGTCGGCGGACCAAGAGACCCAGTACTTC. Translation: CASSLWSADQETQYF.

This clonotype showed up many times. V gene TRBV4-1 combines with J gene TRBJ2-1, with 8 bases aligning to TRBD1. CDR1 and CDR2 from the germline V gene are MGHRA and YSYEKL. Unmatched junction bases numbered 10, after V lost 4 bases and J lost 5 bases. The CDR3 covers 16 residues. For the CDR3, the DNA is TGCGCCAGCAGCCCCGGCCAGGGGGCGCAGGACAATGAGCAGTTCTTC. Protein product: CASSPGQGAQDNEQFF.

This clonotype was recorded at least ten times. The V gene is TRBV7-9, the J gene TRBJ2-6; D tentatively reads TRBD1 or TRBD2 (5 bases each). V lost 10 bases and J lost 13, with 23 bases in between. Germline assignment: CDR1 SEHNR and CDR2 FQNEAQ (reference sequence). The CDR3 loop spans 14 amino acids. The CDR3 here is CATSSYVGGTVLTF. CDR3 DNA sequence: TGTGCCACCTCCTCTTACGTTGGGGGTACAGTCCTGACTTTC.

This clonotype was detected ten times or more. The CDR3 sequence is CASSFVAGGFPYEQYF. The CDR3 region has the DNA TGTGCCAGCAGCTTTGTAGCGGGAGGTTTCCCCTACGAGCAGTACTTC. This chain links TRBV11-2 with TRBJ2-7; 10 positions match TRBD2. The germline V gene has CDR1 SGHAT and CDR2 FQNNGV. The CDR3 contains 16 residues. V was clipped by 3 bases and J by 2 bases; unmatched bases: 7.

This clonotype was picked up many times. This chain joins TRBV29-1 and TRBJ2-2; 7 nucleotides line up with TRBD1. This CDR3 region has 13 residues. J was trimmed by 4 bases and V by 6 bases; bases with no gene match: 5. Germline CDR1 reads SQVTM; CDR2 reads ANQGSEA. The CDR3 region is CSVHRGGTGELFF. In nucleotides, the CDR3 is TGCAGCGTGCACAGGGGCGGCACCGGGGAGCTGTTTTTT.

This chain connects TRBV30 to TRBJ2-2; the D gene could be TRBD1 or TRBD2 (5 bases each). V lost 5 bases to trimming and J lost 5 bases, with 6 bases between them. The CDR3 contains 11 residues. The V gene's germline CDR1 is GTSNPN and CDR2 SVGIG (reference sequence). The CDR3 coding sequence is TGTGCCTGGGAGGGGACCGGGGAGCTGTTTTTT. This codes for CAWEGTGELFF.

This clonotype was observed at least ten times. The J gene is TRBJ2-1, the V gene TRBV7-2, with 7 bases aligning to TRBD2. Germline V gene sequence: CDR1 SGHTA, CDR2 FQGNSA. Losses at the gene ends were 5 bases for V and 10 bases for J; bases not matched to a gene: 20. This CDR3 comprises 17 residues. The CDR3 sequence: CASSPRLGGRVAWEQFF. CDR3 nucleotide sequence: TGTGCCAGCAGCCCTCGCCTTGGTGGGAGGGTAGCATGGGAGCAGTTCTTC.

In this sample, this clonotype turned up many times. V is TRBV7-8 and J is TRBJ2-6, with TRBD2 matching over 8 bases. CDR1 is SGHVS and CDR2 is FQNEAQ in the germline V gene. Trimming took 4 bases from V and 0 from J; bases not matched to a gene: 11. The CDR3 covers 19 residues. In DNA form, the CDR3 reads TGTGCCAGCAGCTCTAAGGGCGCGGGGGGCATCTCTGGGGCCAACGTCCTGACTTTC. This sequence encodes CASSSKGAGGISGANVLTF.

There are many counts of this clonotype. CDR3 in DNA: TGTGCCAGCTCACCACTGGGGGAGACCCAGTACTTC. Protein: CASSPLGETQYF. The V gene is TRBV18, the J gene TRBJ2-5; D gene ambiguous. Trimming cost V 1 base and J 5 bases, with 5 bases left between them. Germline lookup yields CDR1 KGHSH and CDR2 LQKENI. The CDR3 is made up of 12 amino acids.

This clonotype has at least ten counts. The rearrangement uses TRBV7-9 and TRBJ2-2, with D tentatively TRBD1 (5 bases). The germline V and J ends were trimmed by 3 bases and 5 bases, with 13 bases remaining between them. CDR3 length: 15 residues. Germline V CDR1 and CDR2: SEHNR, FQNEAQ (reference sequence). The CDR3 DNA reads as TGTGCCAGCAGCTTGTCCAGGGTGTATACCGGGGAGCTGTTTTTT. Its protein is CASSLSRVYTGELFF.

There are a few counts of this clonotype. The CDR3 bases are TGCGCCAGCAGCCAAGATCTCCCGCACAGGACCTCACCCACAGATACGCAGTATTTT. Translated: CASSQDLPHRTSPTDTQYF. The chain combines TRBV4-3 with TRBJ2-3, with a possible D match to TRBD1 (5 bases). The germline CDR1 and CDR2 sequences are LGHNA and YSLEER. The germline V and J ends were trimmed by 0 bases and 2 bases, with 21 bases remaining between them. The CDR3 runs to 19 residues.

This clonotype was detected ten times or more. The rearrangement joins TRBV4-1 to TRBJ1-1; 7 bases map to TRBD1. V lost 0 bases, J lost 5 bases, and 12 bases stayed unmatched. Germline V gene sequence: CDR1 MGHRA, CDR2 YSYEKL. This CDR3 region has 17 residues. DNA of the CDR3: TGCGCCAGCAGCCAAGATTGGGGAACAGGGGTGCGGACTGAAGCTTTCTTT. The encoded protein is CASSQDWGTGVRTEAFF.

This clonotype appeared a few times. V and J are TRBV28 and TRBJ2-3; D remains ambiguous. This CDR3 region has 13 residues. The V gene lost 1 base and the J gene lost 8 bases, with 10 bases spanning the gap. Germline V lookup: CDR1 MDHEN, CDR2 SYDVKM. Here the CDR3 DNA reads TGTGCCAGCAGTTTATACCGACCGGGTACGCAGTATTTT. Translating gives CASSLYRPGTQYF.

This clonotype was counted at least ten times. At one end the junction does not follow the germline gene, possibly because of a read error. V is TRBV5-6 and J is TRBJ1-2; no firm D call. This CDR3 is 14 amino acids long. The germline CDR1 and CDR2 sequences are SGHDT and YYEEEE. Written as DNA, the CDR3 is TGTGCCAGCAGCTTGGCGGATCTCGAAACCAAGAAGGTCTTC. Translated, it gives CASSLADLETKKVF. Combining the CDR3 with reference TRBV5-6 and TRBJ1-2 gives the whole variable domain DAGVTQSPTHLIKTRGQQVTLRCSPKSGHDTVSWYQQALGQGPQFIFQYYEEEERQRGNFPDRFSGHQFPNYSSELNVNALLLGDSALYLCASSLADLETKKVFGSGTRLTVV.

Details on this clonotype: This may stem from a read error, because a much larger clone lies one nucleotide away. J is TRBJ1-1 and V is TRBV27, with D perhaps TRBD1 (6 bases). The CDR3 has 15 amino acids. The V gene's germline CDR1 is MNHEY and CDR2 SMNVEV (reference sequence). V was pared by 6 bases and J by 1 base, with 15 bases between. CDR3 sequence (DNA): TGTGCCAGCAGGCCCACAGGGAGATCGAACACTGAAGCTTTCTTT. Translation gives CASRPTGRSNTEAFF.

As concerns this clonotype: This may come from a read error, since a much larger clone is one base off. The chain has TRBV29-1 and TRBJ2-2; D not resolved. Trimming stripped 5 bases from V and 4 bases from J, with 14 bases between. The CDR3 covers 14 residues. The germline gives CDR1 SQVTM, CDR2 ANQGSEA. CDR3 amino acids: CSVSPQAPTGELFF. As DNA, the CDR3 is TGCAGCGTTTCCCCCCAGGCCCCCACCGGGGAGCTGTTTTTT.

This clonotype showed up just a few times. The chain is built from TRBV12-3 or TRBV12-4 and TRBJ2-5; D is unclear. This CDR3 contains 14 residues. V lost 0 bases and J 5 bases, leaving 10 bases between the germline ends. DNA for the CDR3: TGTGCCAGCAGTTTAGCGCTGGGTTGGGAGACCCAGTACTTC. Protein product: CASSLALGWETQYF.